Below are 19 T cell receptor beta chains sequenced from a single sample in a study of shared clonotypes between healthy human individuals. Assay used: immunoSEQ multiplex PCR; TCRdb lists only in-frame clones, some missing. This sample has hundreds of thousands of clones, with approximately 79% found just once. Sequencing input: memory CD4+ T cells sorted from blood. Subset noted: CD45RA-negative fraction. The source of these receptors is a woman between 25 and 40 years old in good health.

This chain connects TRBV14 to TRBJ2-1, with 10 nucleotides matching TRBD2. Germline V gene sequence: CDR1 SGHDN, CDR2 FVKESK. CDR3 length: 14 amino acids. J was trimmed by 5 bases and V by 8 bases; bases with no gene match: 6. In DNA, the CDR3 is TGTGCCAGCGAAGGGACTAGCGCGGACAATGAGCAGTTCTTC. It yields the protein CASEGTSADNEQFF.

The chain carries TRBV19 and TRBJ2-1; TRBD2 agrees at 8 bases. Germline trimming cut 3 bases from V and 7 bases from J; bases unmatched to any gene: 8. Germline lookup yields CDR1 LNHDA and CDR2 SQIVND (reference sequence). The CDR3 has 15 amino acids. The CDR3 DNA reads TGTGCCAGTAGTATGACGGGAGGGCCCCGAAATGAGCAGTTCTTC. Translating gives CASSMTGGPRNEQFF.

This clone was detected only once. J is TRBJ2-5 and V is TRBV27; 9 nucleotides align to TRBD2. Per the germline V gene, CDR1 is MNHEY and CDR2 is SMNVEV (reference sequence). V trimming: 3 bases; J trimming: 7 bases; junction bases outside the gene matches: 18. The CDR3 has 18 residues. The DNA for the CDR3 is TGTGCCAGCAGTTTCGTCTTCCGGGCTAGCGGGACTCGGGGGACCCAGTACTTC. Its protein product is CASSFVFRASGTRGTQYF.

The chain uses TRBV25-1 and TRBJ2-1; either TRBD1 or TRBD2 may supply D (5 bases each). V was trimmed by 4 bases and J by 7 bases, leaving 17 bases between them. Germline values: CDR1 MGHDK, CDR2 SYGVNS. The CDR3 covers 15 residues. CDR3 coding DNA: TGTGCCAGCAGTGGTACCGGGGCTCTGGGAAATGAGCAGTTCTTC. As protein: CASSGTGALGNEQFF.

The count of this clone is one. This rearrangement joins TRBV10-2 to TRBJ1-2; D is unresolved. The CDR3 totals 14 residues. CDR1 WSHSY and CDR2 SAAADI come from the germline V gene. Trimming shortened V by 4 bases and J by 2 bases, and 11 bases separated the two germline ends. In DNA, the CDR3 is TGCGCCAGCAGTGTTGCCAGAGAAAACTATGGCTACACCTTC. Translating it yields CASSVARENYGYTF.

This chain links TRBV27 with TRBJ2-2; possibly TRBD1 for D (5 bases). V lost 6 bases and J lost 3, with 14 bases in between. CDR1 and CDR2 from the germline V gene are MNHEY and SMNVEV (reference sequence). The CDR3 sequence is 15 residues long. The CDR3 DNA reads TGTGCCAGCAGCGTTTTTACAGGCTACACCGGGGAGCTGTTTTTT. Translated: CASSVFTGYTGELFF.

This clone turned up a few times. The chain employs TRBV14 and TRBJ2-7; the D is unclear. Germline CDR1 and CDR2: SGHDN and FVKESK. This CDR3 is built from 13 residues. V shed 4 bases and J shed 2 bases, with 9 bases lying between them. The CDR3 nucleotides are TGTGCCAGCAGCCCAACGCTCACCTACGAGCAGTACTTC. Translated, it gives CASSPTLTYEQYF.

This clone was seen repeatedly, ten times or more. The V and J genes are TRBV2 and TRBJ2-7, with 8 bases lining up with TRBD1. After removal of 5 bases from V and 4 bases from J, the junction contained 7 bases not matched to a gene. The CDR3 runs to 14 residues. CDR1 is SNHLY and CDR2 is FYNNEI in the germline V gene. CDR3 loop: CASSPETGVYEQYF. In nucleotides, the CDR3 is TGTGCCAGCAGTCCGGAGACAGGGGTATACGAGCAGTACTTC.

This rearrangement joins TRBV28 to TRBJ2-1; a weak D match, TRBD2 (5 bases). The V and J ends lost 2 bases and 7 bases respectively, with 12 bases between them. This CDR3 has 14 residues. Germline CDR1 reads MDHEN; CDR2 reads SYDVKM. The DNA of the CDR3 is TGTGCCAGCAGTTTAAGAGGGATCGTGAATGAGCAGTTCTTC. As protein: CASSLRGIVNEQFF.

The CDR3, as DNA: TGTGCCACCCTGGGGCCAGGGGCCGACCACTATGGCTACACCTTC. It is translated as CATLGPGADHYGYTF. The chain couples TRBV6-5 to TRBJ1-2; D perhaps matches TRBD1 (6 bases). The CDR3 is 15 residues long. Looked up from germline, CDR1 is MNHEY and CDR2 is SVGAGI. V shed 10 bases and J shed 3 bases, with 21 bases lying between them.

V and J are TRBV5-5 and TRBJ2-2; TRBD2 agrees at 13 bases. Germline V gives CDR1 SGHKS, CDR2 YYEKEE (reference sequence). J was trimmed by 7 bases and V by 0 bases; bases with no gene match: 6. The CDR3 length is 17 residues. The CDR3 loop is CASSLGLAGGYGGELFF. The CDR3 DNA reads TGTGCCAGCAGCTTGGGACTAGCGGGAGGATACGGCGGGGAGCTGTTTTTT.

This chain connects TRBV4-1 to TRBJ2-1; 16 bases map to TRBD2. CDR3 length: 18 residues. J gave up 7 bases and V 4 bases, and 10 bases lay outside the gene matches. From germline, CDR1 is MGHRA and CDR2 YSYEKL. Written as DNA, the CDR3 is TGCGCCAGCAGCCCCATCGGGACTAGCGGGAGGGCCTTGAATGAGCAGTTCTTC. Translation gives CASSPIGTSGRALNEQFF.

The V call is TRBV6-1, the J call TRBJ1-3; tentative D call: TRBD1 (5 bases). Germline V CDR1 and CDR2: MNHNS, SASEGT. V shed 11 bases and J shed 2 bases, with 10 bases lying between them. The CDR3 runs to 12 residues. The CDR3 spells CALREAGNTIYF. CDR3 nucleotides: TGTGCCCTCAGGGAAGCTGGAAACACCATATATTTT.

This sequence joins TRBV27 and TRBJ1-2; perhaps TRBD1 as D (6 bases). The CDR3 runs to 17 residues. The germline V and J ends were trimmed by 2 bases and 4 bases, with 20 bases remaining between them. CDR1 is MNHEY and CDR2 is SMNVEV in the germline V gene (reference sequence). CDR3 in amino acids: CASSLARGLNRGYGYTF. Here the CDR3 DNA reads TGTGCCAGCAGTTTAGCCAGGGGTCTAAACCGGGGCTATGGCTACACCTTC.

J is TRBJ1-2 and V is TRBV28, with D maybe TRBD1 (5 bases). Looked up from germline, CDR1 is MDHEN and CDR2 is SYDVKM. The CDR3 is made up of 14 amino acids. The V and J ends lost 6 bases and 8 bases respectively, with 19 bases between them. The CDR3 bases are TGTGCCAGCAGCCTTCTTTTGGGACGGAGCGGCTACACCTTC. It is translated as CASSLLLGRSGYTF.

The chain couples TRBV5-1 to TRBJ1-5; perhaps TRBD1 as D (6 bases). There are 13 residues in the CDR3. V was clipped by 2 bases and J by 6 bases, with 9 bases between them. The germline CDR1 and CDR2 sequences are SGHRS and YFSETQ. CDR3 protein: CASSLGGPQPQHF. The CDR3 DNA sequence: TGCGCCAGCAGCTTAGGGGGGCCTCAGCCCCAGCATTTT.

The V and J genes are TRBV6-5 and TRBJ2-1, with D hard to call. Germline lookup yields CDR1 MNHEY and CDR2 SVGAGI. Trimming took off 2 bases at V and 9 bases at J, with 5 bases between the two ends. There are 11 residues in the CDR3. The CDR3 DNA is TGTGCCAGCAGTTACAGGGCTGAGCAGTTCTTC. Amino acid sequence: CASSYRAEQFF.

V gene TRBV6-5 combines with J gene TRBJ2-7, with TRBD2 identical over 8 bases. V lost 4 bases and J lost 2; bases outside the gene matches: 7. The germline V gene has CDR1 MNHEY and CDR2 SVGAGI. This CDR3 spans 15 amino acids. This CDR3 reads CASSSPAGETYEQYF. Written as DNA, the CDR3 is TGTGCCAGCAGTTCACCAGCGGGGGAAACCTACGAGCAGTACTTC.

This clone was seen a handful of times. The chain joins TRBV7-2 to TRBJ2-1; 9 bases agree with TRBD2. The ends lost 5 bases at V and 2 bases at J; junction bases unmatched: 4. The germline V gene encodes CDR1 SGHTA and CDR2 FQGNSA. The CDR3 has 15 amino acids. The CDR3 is CASSKTSGTYNEQFF. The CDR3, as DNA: TGTGCCAGCAGCAAGACTAGCGGTACCTACAATGAGCAGTTCTTC.